One T cell receptor beta chain is described in this entry. Its specificity is unknown. This entry comes from a study of T cell clones after liver transplantation. Across the study: Post-transplant blood was tracked for graft-donor-reactive T cell clones identified in a pre-transplant mixed lymphocyte reaction. Points from the study as a whole: A larger donor-reactive than third-party decline suggested partial antigen-specific deletion. The donor-reactive repertoire was only partly measurable in a couple of subjects, lacking donor cells.

The CDR3 contains 14 residues. V lost 8 bases and J 4 bases, leaving 14 bases between the germline ends. Germline CDR1 and CDR2: MDHEN and SYDVKM. Profiling relied on immunoSEQ multiplex PCR, and the TCRdb table lists in-frame clones only, not all of them. The sample yields 20,000 to 25,000 clones, 78% seen once. The receptor was derived from a human patient who received a liver transplant. The T cells may partly be graft donor cells. V usage is TRBV28 and J usage is TRBJ2-2, with a weak D call TRBD2 (6 bases). The material was CD8+ T cells from blood, obtained roughly 55 months after liver transplant. CDR3: CASHKEGPTGELFF. DNA for the CDR3: TGTGCCAGCCACAAGGAGGGGCCCACCGGGGAGCTGTTTTTT.